This entry lists 28 T cell receptor beta chains sequenced from one sample in a study of technical replicates of blood from a few donors. Sequencing was performed with immunoSEQ multiplex PCR; in TCRdb, only in-frame clones are kept and a portion is missing. The table includes 76,000 or so clones, 65% to 90% detected once. Sequences were obtained from PBMCs. Source of these receptors: a human donor in good health. Some clones in this sample may be carry-over from other donors' samples.

The chain is built from TRBV5-4 and TRBJ2-7; TRBD2 matches at 7 bases. CDR3 size: 13 residues. J gave up 6 bases and V 4 bases, and 7 bases lay outside the gene matches. The germline V gene has CDR1 SGHNT and CDR2 YYREEE (reference sequence). CDR3 coding DNA: TGTGCCAGCAGCGGGACTATCAAATCCGAGCAGTACTTC. This sequence encodes CASSGTIKSEQYF.

This clone was recorded once. V gene TRBV7-2 combines with J gene TRBJ2-3; 11 bases are a match to TRBD1. The CDR3 contains 16 residues. After removal of 3 bases from V and 4 bases from J, the junction contained 6 bases not matched to a gene. CDR1 is SGHTA and CDR2 is FQGNSA in the germline V gene. DNA for the CDR3: TGTGCCAGCAGCTTTTTAGGACAGGGGGCCTCAGATACGCAGTATTTT. Its translation: CASSFLGQGASDTQYF.

In its sample, this clone was seen once. The chain carries TRBV7-2 and TRBJ2-7; the D gene is possibly TRBD1 (6 bases). This CDR3 has 13 amino acids. Trimming pared 5 bases from V and 2 bases from J, leaving 10 bases between. Germline assignment: CDR1 SGHTA and CDR2 FQGNSA. CDR3 in amino acids: CASSTAGAYEQYF. DNA of the CDR3: TGTGCCAGCAGCACGGCAGGGGCCTACGAGCAGTACTTC.

This chain links TRBV5-1 with TRBJ2-3; possibly TRBD1 for D (5 bases). V shed 1 base and J shed 6 bases, with 12 bases lying between them. The CDR3 covers 14 residues. The germline V gene has CDR1 SGHRS and CDR2 YFSETQ. This chain's CDR3 is CASSLTFTGDTQYF. Written as DNA, the CDR3 is TGCGCCAGCAGCTTGACTTTCACAGGTGATACGCAGTATTTT. The full variable domain, completed using reference TRBV5-1 and TRBJ2-3, is KAGVTQTPRYLIKTRGQQVTLSCSPISGHRSVSWYQQTPGQGLQFLFEYFSETQRNKGNFPGRFSGRQFSNSRSEMNVSTLELGDSALYLCASSLTFTGDTQYFGPGTRLTVL.

The chain joins TRBV11-2 to TRBJ2-1; 9 bases align to TRBD2. This CDR3 is 15 amino acids long. Germline V gene lookup returns CDR1 SGHAT and CDR2 FQNNGV. After removal of 5 bases from V and 11 bases from J, the junction contained 13 bases not matched to a gene. CDR3 loop: CASSHSAGGLLQQFF. CDR3 coding DNA: TGTGCCAGCAGCCATTCAGCGGGAGGCCTTCTACAGCAGTTCTTC.

Here the CDR3 reads CATSRDPTSLNEQFF. The CDR3 bases are TGTGCCACCAGCAGAGATCCCACTAGTCTCAATGAGCAGTTCTTC. J is TRBJ2-1 and V is TRBV15; D is perhaps TRBD2 (5 bases). The V end lost 0 bases, the J end lost 6 bases, and 12 bases lay between the germline ends. CDR3 length: 15 residues. The germline V gene has CDR1 LNHNV and CDR2 YYDKDF (reference sequence). Filled out from reference TRBV15 and TRBJ2-1, the complete variable domain reads DAMVIQNPRYQVTQFGKPVTLSCSQTLNHNVMYWYQQKSSQAPKLLFHYYDKDFNNEADTPDNFQSRRPNTSFCFLDIRSPGLGDTAMYLCATSRDPTSLNEQFFGPGTRLTVL.

This chain connects TRBV19 to TRBJ1-1; D is uncertain. Deletions cut 5 bases from V and 1 base from J, with 5 bases between. Germline loops: CDR1 LNHDA, CDR2 SQIVND (reference sequence). The CDR3 is 12 amino acids. The chain's CDR3 is CASSWRNTEAFF. Written as DNA, the CDR3 is TGTGCCAGTAGTTGGAGGAACACTGAAGCTTTCTTT.

This clone was seen only a few times. The chain joins TRBV30 to TRBJ1-2, with TRBD1 identical over 7 bases. V was pared by 1 base and J by 8 bases, with 13 bases of the junction left unmatched. Germline V gene sequence: CDR1 GTSNPN, CDR2 SVGIG (reference sequence). This CDR3 contains 15 residues. The chain's CDR3 is CAWSARDRSRRGYTF. The CDR3 DNA follows: TGTGCCTGGAGTGCCAGGGACAGAAGTCGAAGGGGCTACACCTTC.

The V gene is TRBV11-3, the J gene TRBJ2-7; tentative D call: TRBD2 (5 bases). Germline CDR1 reads SGHNT; CDR2 reads YENEEA. The CDR3 length is 11 residues. Trimming stripped 10 bases from V and 6 bases from J, with 13 bases between. The CDR3 loop is CANPGGLEQYF. Written as DNA, the CDR3 is TGTGCCAACCCCGGCGGACTCGAGCAGTACTTC.

The V call is TRBV11-2, the J call TRBJ1-4; D ambiguous. Trimming left V 4 bases short and J 8 bases short, with 8 bases between. Germline lookup yields CDR1 SGHAT and CDR2 FQNNGV. The CDR3 has 12 amino acids. CDR3 coding DNA: TGTGCCAGCAGCTCCTCGAGGGAAAAACTGTTTTTT. It translates to CASSSSREKLFF.

The chain uses TRBV21-1 and TRBJ1-4. TRBV21-1 is a listed pseudogene. There are 17 residues in the CDR3. In nucleotides, the CDR3 is TGTGCCAGCAGCAAAGCATCTGGAGTTCCAACTAATGAAAAACTGTTTTTT. Amino acid sequence: CASSKASGVPTNEKLFF.

This chain links TRBV7-6 with TRBJ2-2; TRBD2 agrees at 8 bases. The CDR3 runs to 17 residues. V lost 1 base, J lost 7 bases, and 11 bases stayed unmatched. Germline-derived CDR1 and CDR2 are SGHVS and FNYEAQ. This CDR3 is CASSLVASGRGVGELFF. DNA of the CDR3: TGTGCCAGCAGCTTAGTGGCCAGCGGGAGAGGGGTCGGGGAGCTGTTTTTT. The full variable domain, completed using reference TRBV7-6 and TRBJ2-2, is GAGVSQSPRYKVTKRGQDVALRCDPISGHVSLYWYRQALGQGPEFLTYFNYEAQQDKSGLPNDRFSAERPEGSISTLTIQRTEQRDSAMYRCASSLVASGRGVGELFFGEGSRLTVL.

The chain is built from TRBV5-8 and TRBJ1-3; 8 nucleotides line up with TRBD1. V was clipped by 0 bases and J by 4 bases; unmatched bases: 6. Per the germline V gene, CDR1 is SGHTS and CDR2 is YDEGEE. The CDR3 totals 16 residues. CDR3 amino acids: CASSLDQTGEGNTIYF. The DNA for the CDR3 is TGTGCCAGCAGCTTGGACCAGACAGGGGAAGGAAACACCATATATTTT.

The gene calls are TRBV5-1 and TRBJ2-7, with D possibly being TRBD2 (5 bases). V was clipped by 2 bases and J by 7 bases, with 16 bases between them. The CDR3 runs to 14 residues. Looked up from germline, CDR1 is SGHRS and CDR2 is YFSETQ. The CDR3 bases are TGCGCCAGCAGCTTAAAAGATCCTCCGGGGGAGCAGTACTTC. Its protein product is CASSLKDPPGEQYF.

V gene TRBV6-4 combines with J gene TRBJ2-1; possibly TRBD1 for D (5 bases). CDR1 and CDR2 from the germline V gene are MRHNA and SNTAGT. V gave up 3 bases and J gave up 5 bases, with 8 bases separating them. The CDR3 contains 13 residues. The CDR3 protein is CASSEGADNEQFF. CDR3 coding DNA: TGTGCCAGCAGTGAAGGGGCGGACAATGAGCAGTTCTTC.

The CDR3 region has the DNA TGTGCCAGCAGCTTAGAGGGACAGGGGGGAAGCGGCTACACCTTC. This gives the protein CASSLEGQGGSGYTF. The chain recombines TRBV7-9 with TRBJ1-2, with TRBD1 matching 11 bases. This CDR3 contains 15 residues. With V trimmed by 1 base and J by 8 bases, 6 bases remained unmatched. Germline V gene sequence: CDR1 SEHNR, CDR2 FQNEAQ (reference sequence).

The table lists this clone with a few counts. The chain links TRBV7-9 to TRBJ2-3; D may be TRBD2 (6 bases). V gave up 5 bases and J gave up 0 bases, with 9 bases separating them. Germline lookup yields CDR1 SEHNR and CDR2 FQNEAQ (reference sequence). This CDR3 comprises 14 residues. The CDR3 loop reads CASSRGTSTDTQYF. The CDR3 DNA reads TGTGCCAGCAGCCGAGGGACTAGCACAGATACGCAGTATTTT.

The V and J genes are TRBV18 and TRBJ1-2, with D possibly being TRBD1 (5 bases). V lost 3 bases to trimming and J lost 4 bases, with 15 bases between them. The CDR3 is made up of 15 amino acids. Germline CDR1 is KGHSH and CDR2 is LQKENI. This CDR3 reads CASSPIGGVGYGYTF. The CDR3 DNA sequence: TGTGCCAGCTCACCGATCGGGGGAGTCGGCTATGGCTACACCTTC.

The chain combines TRBV4-1 with TRBJ2-3; TRBD2 might be the D (6 bases). The CDR3 consists of 15 residues. Germline CDR1 is MGHRA and CDR2 is YSYEKL. V was trimmed by 0 bases and J by 3 bases, leaving 10 bases between them. In nucleotides, the CDR3 is TGCGCCAGCAGCCAAGACGGGAGTGAAACAGATACGCAGTATTTT. Translated, it gives CASSQDGSETDTQYF.

The chain is built from TRBV25-1 and TRBJ1-4; D remains unclear. This CDR3 is 14 amino acids long. V dropped 2 bases and J dropped 3 bases, with 7 bases sitting between them. Germline-derived CDR1 and CDR2 are MGHDK and SYGVNS. CDR3 loop: CASSEGRANEKLFF. The CDR3 nucleotides are TGTGCCAGCAGTGAAGGGAGGGCTAATGAAAAACTGTTTTTT.

V is TRBV2 and J is TRBJ2-5, with 8 bases lining up with TRBD2. The CDR3 sequence is 15 residues long. In germline, CDR1 is SNHLY, CDR2 FYNNEI. Germline trimming cut 7 bases from V and 7 bases from J; bases unmatched to any gene: 14. CDR3 DNA: TGTGCCAGCATCTCGGGGGGGGCGGGAGATGTGACCCAGTACTTC. The encoded protein is CASISGGAGDVTQYF.

V and J are TRBV18 and TRBJ2-7; 9 nucleotides agree with TRBD1. The CDR3 runs 15 residues. The V gene end was trimmed by 5 bases and the J gene end by 0 bases; junction bases not matched to a gene: 5. The germline CDR1 and CDR2 sequences are KGHSH and LQKENI. The CDR3 spells CASSRPGQGSYEQYF. DNA of the CDR3: TGTGCCAGCTCAAGACCGGGACAGGGCTCCTACGAGCAGTACTTC.

This clone was seen a handful of times. The CDR3 loop reads CAWKVDSQNYGYTF. DNA of the CDR3: TGTGCCTGGAAGGTGGACTCGCAAAACTATGGCTACACCTTC. V is TRBV30 and J is TRBJ1-2; no firm D call. Germline CDR1 reads GTSNPN; CDR2 reads SVGIG (reference sequence). V lost 4 bases, J lost 2 bases, and 14 bases lay in between. This CDR3 contains 14 residues. The whole variable domain, filled in from reference TRBV30 and TRBJ1-2, reads SQTIHQWPATLVQPVGSPLSLECTVEGTSNPNLYWYRQAAGRGLQLLFYSVGIGQISSEVPQNLSASRPQDRQFILSSKKLLLSDSGFYLCAWKVDSQNYGYTFGSGTRLTVV.

The V and J genes are TRBV11-2 and TRBJ1-2; 10 bases fit TRBD1. V lost 5 bases to trimming and J lost 5 bases; unmatched junction nucleotides: 11. In germline, CDR1 is SGHAT, CDR2 FQNNGV. The CDR3 has 16 residues. Here the CDR3 reads CASSPLRGQGGYGYTF. The CDR3 nucleotides read TGTGCCAGCAGCCCTCTCCGCGGACAGGGGGGTTATGGCTACACCTTC.

This chain uses TRBV7-2 with TRBJ1-1; D unclear. This CDR3 is 16 amino acids long. V lost 3 bases and J lost 1, with 15 bases in between. Germline V gene data show CDR1 as SGHTA and CDR2 as FQGNSA. CDR3 loop: CASSFLGGQRNTEAFF. DNA for the CDR3: TGTGCCAGCAGCTTCCTCGGCGGGCAGAGGAACACTGAAGCTTTCTTT.

The V call is TRBV5-6, the J call TRBJ1-4; D unclear. The V end was cut by 0 bases, the J end by 0 bases, with 9 bases between. The CDR3 covers 16 residues. Germline-derived CDR1 and CDR2 are SGHDT and YYEEEE. CDR3 DNA: TGTGCCAGCAGCTTGGAAGCCGTGACAACTAATGAAAAACTGTTTTTT. It encodes CASSLEAVTTNEKLFF.

V and J are TRBV4-2 and TRBJ1-5, with TRBD1 as a possible D gene (5 bases). Trimming took off 0 bases at V and 9 bases at J, with 15 bases between the two ends. The CDR3 has 15 amino acids. CDR1 and CDR2 from the germline V gene are LGHNA and YNFKEQ. This CDR3 reads CASSQESAGIGPQHF. CDR3 DNA: TGTGCCAGCAGCCAAGAATCCGCAGGGATTGGGCCCCAGCATTTT.

This rearrangement joins TRBV5-1 to TRBJ2-3; 7 positions match TRBD1. Trimming at V came to 3 bases and at J to 6 bases, leaving 7 bases not matched to a gene. Germline-derived CDR1 and CDR2 are SGHRS and YFSETQ. The CDR3 spans 14 residues. CDR3 amino acids: CASSSVGGLDTQYF. As DNA, the CDR3 is TGCGCCAGCAGCTCGGTAGGGGGCTTGGATACGCAGTATTTT.